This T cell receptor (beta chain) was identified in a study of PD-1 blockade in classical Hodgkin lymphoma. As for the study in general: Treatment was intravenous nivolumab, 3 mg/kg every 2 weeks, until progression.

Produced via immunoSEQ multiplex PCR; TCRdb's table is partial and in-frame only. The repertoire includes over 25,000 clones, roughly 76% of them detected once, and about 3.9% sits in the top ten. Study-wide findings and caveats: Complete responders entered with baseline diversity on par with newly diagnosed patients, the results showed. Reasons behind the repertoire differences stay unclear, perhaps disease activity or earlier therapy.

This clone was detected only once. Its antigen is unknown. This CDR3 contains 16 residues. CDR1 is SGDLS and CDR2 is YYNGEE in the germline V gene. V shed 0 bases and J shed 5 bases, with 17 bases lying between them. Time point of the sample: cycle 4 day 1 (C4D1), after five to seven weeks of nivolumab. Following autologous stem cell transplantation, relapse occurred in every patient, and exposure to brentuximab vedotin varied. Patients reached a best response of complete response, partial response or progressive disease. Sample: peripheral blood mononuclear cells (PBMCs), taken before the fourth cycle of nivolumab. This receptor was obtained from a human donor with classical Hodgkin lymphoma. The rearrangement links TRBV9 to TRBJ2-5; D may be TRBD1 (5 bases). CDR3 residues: CASSVGTSPLRETQYF. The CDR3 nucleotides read TGTGCCAGCAGCGTAGGGACAAGCCCTCTTCGGGAGACCCAGTACTTC.